This T cell receptor (beta chain) was recorded in a study of CD8+CD57+ T cells in acquired aplastic anemia. Looking at the study overall: Each DNA sample taken from sorted CD4+ and CD8+ cells came to about 3 ug on average.

Sequencing was done on patients that had shown CD8+CD57+ cell expansion by flow cytometry. The diagnosis in all patients was severe acquired aplastic anemia. Each patient gave a blood sample that was collected before any therapy had been received. For this clonotype: What it binds is not known.

Genomic DNA provided the template from which TCR beta VDJ and CDR3 profiles were obtained. From the reads, TCRdb called clonotypes with MiXCR, one entry per CDR3 protein. The table lists around 500,000 distinct CDR3 sequences, less than 35% of them singletons. Study results and limitations: Between patients and controls, CD8+ Simpson's diversity did not vary significantly.

This sequence was found in a human donor with aplastic anemia. The sequenced sample consisted of sorted CD4+, CD8+, or CD8+CD57+ T cells (not recorded which) from PBMCs.

CDR3 protein: CASSYPSSGTTDTQYF. For the CDR3, the DNA is TGTGCCAGCAGCTACCCCTCCAGCGGGACCACAGATACGCAGTATTTT. V is TRBV7-3 and J is TRBJ2-3, with 7 bases identical to TRBD2. CDR1 SGHTA and CDR2 FQGTGA come from the germline V gene. The CDR3 is made up of 16 amino acids. The ends lost 4 bases at V and 2 bases at J; junction bases unmatched: 9.